This TCR beta chain was identified during a study of cytomegalovirus exposure and HLA in healthy donors. Study findings and constraints: Prediction of most subjects' HLA-A and HLA-B alleles by TCR beta sequences was reportedly accurate. Some TCR beta chains (164 of them) were listed as cytomegalovirus-associated.

Notes on this clone: The antigen is unknown.

Each donor was nominally healthy when sampled (though unrecorded immune exposures were likely). Germline CDR1 and CDR2: SEHNR and FQNEAQ (reference sequence). The CDR3 runs to 17 residues. V was pared by 5 bases and J by 3 bases, with 8 bases of the junction left unmatched. The PCR contained 60 Vbeta and 13 Jbeta primers. Sequencing was performed with immunoSEQ multiplex PCR; in TCRdb, only in-frame clones are kept and a portion is missing. The table records about 160,000 clones, approximately 70% of them present only once. The sample taken for sequencing was PBMCs. This chain connects TRBV7-9 to TRBJ2-3; the match to TRBD2 covers 13 bases. The source is a man in his forties in good health and CMV-seropositive. DNA for the CDR3: TGTGCCAGCAGCCACCCGACTAGCGGGGGGCCTACAGATACGCAGTATTTT. This codes for CASSHPTSGGPTDTQYF.